A single TCR beta chain is shown here with its context. The data stem from a study of cytomegalovirus exposure and HLA in healthy donors. The PCR used 60 Vbeta and 13 Jbeta primers. TCRdb keeps only in-frame clones here, not all; method: immunoSEQ multiplex PCR. The profile shows fewer than 200,000 clones, roughly 70% of them singletons. Germline-derived CDR1 and CDR2 are SQVTM and ANQGSEA. The V and J ends lost 4 bases and 4 bases respectively, with 14 bases between them. The CDR3 contains 14 residues. V is TRBV29-1 and J is TRBJ2-1; no reliable D call. The receptor's source is a woman aged 30 to 39 in good health and CMV-seronegative. Sequenced input: PBMCs. The CDR3 here is CSVVPTTEYNEQFF. The CDR3 nucleotides are TGCAGCGTTGTCCCTACCACAGAATACAATGAGCAGTTCTTC.